Shown below are 10 T cell receptor beta chains from a single sample sequenced in a study of CD4+ T cells in melanoma. Measured with immunoSEQ multiplex PCR; TCRdb has only the in-frame clones, and not every one. The sample holds some 6,000 clones, about 73% seen once. The sample was cells from a culture (not recorded whether cultured in vitro). The receptor source for this set is a human donor with melanoma.

The chain has TRBV7-2 and TRBJ2-7, with no clear D. V was clipped by 8 bases and J by 5 bases, with 13 bases between them. From germline, CDR1 is SGHTA and CDR2 FQGNSA. The CDR3 length is 12 residues. CDR3 sequence (DNA): TGTGCCAGCGCCCCAGGTTCGGACGAGCAGTACTTC. This gives the protein CASAPGSDEQYF.

The rearrangement links TRBV6-5 to TRBJ2-3; D gene unclear. The CDR3 has 11 residues. Trimming stripped 10 bases from V and 0 bases from J, with 5 bases between. CDR1 and CDR2 (germline): MNHEY, SVGAGI. The CDR3 bases are TGTGCCACCCTTAGCACAGATACGCAGTATTTT. This encodes CATLSTDTQYF.

The rearrangement links TRBV19 to TRBJ2-3, with D uncertain. Per germline, CDR1 LNHDA and CDR2 SQIVND (reference sequence). This CDR3 is 14 amino acids long. V dropped 8 bases and J dropped 1 base, with 13 bases sitting between them. This CDR3 reads CASRIGIGTDTQYF. DNA for the CDR3: TGTGCCAGTCGCATTGGGATAGGCACAGATACGCAGTATTTT.

The J gene is TRBJ2-3, the V gene TRBV9; TRBD2 matches 8 bases. Trimming at V came to 3 bases and at J to 0 bases, leaving 12 bases not matched to a gene. The length of the CDR3 is 18 residues. Germline loops: CDR1 SGDLS, CDR2 YYNGEE. CDR3: CASSDSSGGRPSTDTQYF. CDR3 coding DNA: TGTGCCAGCAGCGATTCCAGCGGGGGCAGACCTAGCACAGATACGCAGTATTTT.

The chain couples TRBV13 to TRBJ2-7; TRBD2 matches at 8 bases. The CDR3 extends over 13 amino acids. The germline gives CDR1 PRHDT, CDR2 FYEKMQ (reference sequence). With V trimmed by 4 bases and J by 3 bases, 2 bases remained unmatched. CDR3 in DNA: TGTGCCAGCAGCTCGAGCGGGGGCTACGAGCAGTACTTC. Encoded protein: CASSSSGGYEQYF.

The chain is built from TRBV11-2 and TRBJ1-5, with D hard to call. Trimming shortened V by 1 base and J by 4 bases, and 5 bases separated the two germline ends. This CDR3 comprises 13 residues. The V gene's germline CDR1 is SGHAT and CDR2 FQNNGV. This CDR3 is CASSLADNQPQHF. The CDR3 DNA reads as TGTGCCAGCAGCTTAGCAGATAATCAGCCCCAGCATTTT.

The chain uses TRBV15 and TRBJ2-7; possible D gene TRBD2, 6 bases. This CDR3 is built from 13 residues. V was cut by 5 bases and J by 3 bases, with 11 bases left in between. Germline V gives CDR1 LNHNV, CDR2 YYDKDF (reference sequence). This chain's CDR3 is CATSRGLVYEQYF. The DNA of the CDR3 is TGTGCCACCAGCCGGGGACTGGTCTACGAGCAGTACTTC.

The rearrangement links TRBV4-1 to TRBJ1-3; TRBD1 matches 8 bases. From germline, CDR1 is MGHRA and CDR2 YSYEKL. The CDR3 covers 18 residues. J lost 1 base, V lost 0 bases, and 8 bases had no gene match. The CDR3, as DNA: TGCGCCAGCAGCCAAGATGGAGGGGACAGGTCTTCTGGAAACACCATATATTTT. Its translation is CASSQDGGDRSSGNTIYF.

This clone is deemed medium-sized (0.01 to 0.1%). This chain uses TRBV30 with TRBJ2-1, with 7 bases identical to TRBD1. The CDR3 has 14 amino acids. J was trimmed by 2 bases and V by 2 bases; bases with no gene match: 3. Germline CDR1 reads GTSNPN; CDR2 reads SVGIG (reference sequence). The CDR3 region has the DNA TGTGCCTGGAGTAAAGACAGGGCCTACAATGAGCAGTTCTTC. This sequence encodes CAWSKDRAYNEQFF.

This clone was counted only a few times. The V and J genes are TRBV19 and TRBJ1-2, with 10 bases identical to TRBD1. The CDR3 consists of 14 residues. V was pared by 5 bases and J by 8 bases, with 8 bases of the junction left unmatched. In germline, CDR1 is LNHDA, CDR2 SQIVND (reference sequence). CDR3 region: CASSSDRGLGGYTF. The CDR3 DNA reads as TGTGCCAGTAGTTCGGACAGGGGGTTAGGAGGCTACACCTTC. Together with reference TRBV19 and TRBJ1-2, the CDR3 gives the full variable domain: DGGITQSPKYLFRKEGQNVTLSCEQNLNHDAMYWYRQDPGQGLRLIYYSQIVNDFQKGDIAEGYSVSREKKESFPLTVTSAQKNPTAFYLCASSSDRGLGGYTFGSGTRLTVV.